The 24 T cell receptor beta chains listed next were all sequenced from one sample in a study of CD8+ T cells in alopecia areata. Specified treatment: oral pan-JAK inhibitor, 5-10 mg twice daily. Investigators isolated RNA and reverse transcribed it into cDNA to act as the sequencing template. Assay: immunoSEQ multiplex PCR; the TCRdb copy retains only in-frame clones and omits some. The sample lists fewer than 250,000 clones, around 43% occurring once. The input for sequencing was CD4+ T cells sorted from blood, taken at roughly week 38, from a patient treated with tofacitinib. The source is a human donor with alopecia areata.

The gene calls are TRBV19 and TRBJ2-2, with unresolved D. The CDR3 length is 14 residues. Trimming removed 5 bases at V and 7 bases at J, with 14 bases between. Germline V lookup: CDR1 LNHDA, CDR2 SQIVND (reference sequence). CDR3 residues: CASSPRAPSGELFF. The DNA for the CDR3 is TGTGCCAGTAGTCCTCGGGCCCCGAGCGGGGAGCTGTTTTTT. Full variable domain (remainder filled in from reference TRBV19 and TRBJ2-2): DGGITQSPKYLFRKEGQNVTLSCEQNLNHDAMYWYRQDPGQGLRLIYYSQIVNDFQKGDIAEGYSVSREKKESFPLTVTSAQKNPTAFYLCASSPRAPSGELFFGEGSRLTVL.

In this sample, this clone turned up a few times. The same CDR3 is also encoded by other DNA sequences in this sample. This chain uses TRBV2 with TRBJ2-2; D is ambiguous. The germline gives CDR1 SNHLY, CDR2 FYNNEI. The V and J ends lost 7 bases and 1 base respectively, with 7 bases between them. The CDR3 consists of 13 residues. The CDR3 region has the DNA TGTGCCAGCATTAGACAGAACACCGGGGAGCTGTTTTTT. Protein product: CASIRQNTGELFF.

In this sample, this clone turned up a few times. The V call is TRBV4-1, the J call TRBJ2-1, with D perhaps matching TRBD2 (5 bases). The germline V and J ends were trimmed by 4 bases and 5 bases, with 18 bases remaining between them. The CDR3 length is 16 residues. Germline CDR1 reads MGHRA; CDR2 reads YSYEKL. CDR3 sequence reads: CASSPSGAAANNEQFF. CDR3 bases: TGCGCCAGCAGCCCCTCAGGTGCAGCGGCTAACAATGAGCAGTTCTTC.

This sequence joins TRBV9 and TRBJ1-2; D gene unclear. This CDR3 contains 13 residues. V was trimmed by 2 bases and J by 8 bases, leaving 13 bases between them. CDR1 and CDR2 from the germline V gene are SGDLS and YYNGEE. CDR3 loop: CASSVSTSGGYTF. In DNA form, the CDR3 reads TGTGCCAGCAGCGTGAGCACGTCCGGCGGCTACACCTTC.

The rearrangement uses TRBV5-4 and TRBJ2-7, with 8 bases fitting TRBD1. V was clipped by 4 bases and J by 5 bases; unmatched bases: 8. Germline V gene lookup returns CDR1 SGHNT and CDR2 YYREEE (reference sequence). CDR3 length: 14 amino acids. CDR3 DNA: TGTGCCAGCAGCGAACTGTCGGACAGGGACGAGCAGTACTTC. The encoded protein is CASSELSDRDEQYF.

This clone was recorded a few times. Other DNA sequences in this specimen translate into the identical CDR3. This chain uses TRBV14 with TRBJ1-2; tentatively, D is TRBD1 (5 bases). Germline V gene sequence: CDR1 SGHDN, CDR2 FVKESK. V lost 1 base and J lost 5, with 8 bases in between. CDR3 length: 13 residues. The CDR3 nucleotides read TGTGCCAGCAGCCAAGGGTACAGGTATGGCTACACCTTC. Residues: CASSQGYRYGYTF. The whole variable domain, filled in from reference TRBV14 and TRBJ1-2, reads EAGVTQFPSHSVIEKGQTVTLRCDPISGHDNLYWYRRVMGKEIKFLLHFVKESKQDESGMPNNRFLAERTGGTYSTLKVQPAELEDSGVYFCASSQGYRYGYTFGSGTRLTVV.

This clone occurred a few times. The genes are TRBV27 and TRBJ2-7; 9 nucleotides line up with TRBD2. Trimming took 5 bases from V and 5 from J; bases not matched to a gene: 16. The CDR3 totals 17 residues. The germline V gene encodes CDR1 MNHEY and CDR2 SMNVEV (reference sequence). The CDR3 DNA sequence: TGTGCCAGCAGTCCTTTCTTAACGACTAGCGGTTTACACGAGCAGTACTTC. This translates into CASSPFLTTSGLHEQYF.

This chain uses TRBV5-1 with TRBJ2-3; 8 bases are shared with TRBD1. This CDR3 comprises 15 residues. Germline V gene data show CDR1 as SGHRS and CDR2 as YFSETQ. The V and J ends lost 0 bases and 4 bases, in that order; junction bases with no gene match: 4. DNA of the CDR3: TGCGCCAGCAGCTTGGAGGCAGGGGGCGCAGATACGCAGTATTTT. Translation gives CASSLEAGGADTQYF.

The chain is built from TRBV10-3 and TRBJ1-1; D is unclear. This CDR3 is built from 15 residues. Trimming pared 2 bases from V and 6 bases from J, leaving 16 bases between. The germline V gene encodes CDR1 ENHRY and CDR2 SYGVKD. CDR3 amino acids: CAISETRASYAEAFF. The DNA of the CDR3 is TGTGCCATCAGTGAGACCCGGGCCAGCTACGCTGAAGCTTTCTTT.

This clone has just a few counts. The chain has TRBV25-1 and TRBJ2-5; 13 nucleotides match TRBD2. Germline CDR1 is MGHDK and CDR2 is SYGVNS. The CDR3 contains 17 residues. J gave up 3 bases and V 3 bases, and 7 bases lay outside the gene matches. CDR3 sequence reads: CASSDPWTSGGKETQYF. The CDR3 DNA follows: TGTGCCAGCAGTGATCCCTGGACTAGCGGGGGAAAAGAGACCCAGTACTTC.

The chain carries TRBV30 and TRBJ2-3; 9 nucleotides align to TRBD1. The CDR3 sequence is 14 residues long. V lost 8 bases and J lost 5; bases outside the gene matches: 11. Per germline, CDR1 GTSNPN and CDR2 SVGIG (reference sequence). CDR3 residues: CAVPGTGRGDTQYF. Here the CDR3 DNA reads TGTGCCGTGCCCGGGACAGGGAGGGGAGATACGCAGTATTTT.

This clone appeared many times. The CDR3 loop reads CASSLTSVTYEQYF. The DNA for the CDR3 is TGTGCCAGCAGCCTGACTAGCGTAACCTACGAGCAGTACTTC. This sequence joins TRBV6-5 and TRBJ2-7; 8 bases agree with TRBD2. The CDR3 totals 14 residues. V was clipped by 6 bases and J by 2 bases; unmatched bases: 6. The germline gives CDR1 MNHEY, CDR2 SVGAGI.

A remark on this clone: A far larger clone is just one base off, so this is likely a read error. Within the sample, other DNA sequences also encode this same CDR3. This chain links TRBV11-2 with TRBJ1-1; D is undetermined. With 1 base removed from V and 1 base from J, the gap between germline ends came to 4 bases. Germline CDR1 and CDR2: SGHAT and FQNNGV. The CDR3 sequence is 13 residues long. The CDR3 sequence: CASSLGGNTEAFF. The CDR3 DNA sequence: TGTGCCAGCAGCTTAGGGGGGAACACTGAAGCTTTCTTT.

A few counts support this clone. V and J are TRBV13 and TRBJ2-3; D is undetermined. In germline, CDR1 is PRHDT, CDR2 FYEKMQ (reference sequence). Deletions cut 5 bases from V and 0 bases from J, with 9 bases between. There are 14 residues in the CDR3. CDR3 DNA sequence: TGTGCCAGCAGCCTGATCGACAGCACAGATACGCAGTATTTT. Protein sequence: CASSLIDSTDTQYF.

This clone appeared a few times. This chain's CDR3 is CASSLAGAPYNEQFF. The CDR3 coding sequence is TGTGCCAGCAGCTTAGCGGGAGCTCCCTACAATGAGCAGTTCTTC. The chain combines TRBV7-2 with TRBJ2-1, with D perhaps matching TRBD2 (5 bases). The V end lost 0 bases, the J end lost 2 bases, and 8 bases lay between the germline ends. The CDR3 consists of 15 residues. The germline V gene has CDR1 SGHTA and CDR2 FQGNSA.

The chain is built from TRBV2 and TRBJ1-5; D uncertain. The V gene's germline CDR1 is SNHLY and CDR2 FYNNEI. This CDR3 spans 15 amino acids. V was cut by 11 bases and J by 2 bases, with 19 bases left in between. DNA for the CDR3: TGTGCCGTTGGAGGAGGGAAAGGTGGCAATCAGCCCCAGCATTTT. It specifies CAVGGGKGGNQPQHF.

This chain connects TRBV6-6 to TRBJ2-7, with 11 bases fitting TRBD2. Trimming took 5 bases from V and 3 from J; bases not matched to a gene: 9. Germline V gene lookup returns CDR1 MNHNY and CDR2 SVGAGI (reference sequence). This CDR3 is built from 16 residues. The CDR3, as DNA: TGTGCCAGCAGTGCCGTAGGGACTAGCGGTCTCTACGAGCAGTACTTC. Its translation: CASSAVGTSGLYEQYF.

As for this clone: An end of the junction does not agree with germline; a read error may underlie this. The J gene is TRBJ2-5, the V gene TRBV7-7, with 7 bases aligning to TRBD1. The V gene's germline CDR1 is SSHAT and CDR2 FNYEAQ (reference sequence). This CDR3 has 14 amino acids. DNA for the CDR3: TGTGCTAGCAGCTTAGCGTACAGGGGAGAGACCCAGTACTTC. Protein product: CASSLAYRGETQYF. The full variable domain, in which reference TRBV7-7 and TRBJ2-5 provide the parts outside the CDR3, is GAGVSQSPRYKVTKRGQDVTLRCDPISSHATLYWYQQALGQGPEFLTYFNYEAQPDKSGLPSDRFSAERPEGSISTLTIQRTEQRDSAMYRCASSLAYRGETQYFGPGTRLLVL.

V usage is TRBV9 and J usage is TRBJ2-7; D ambiguous. Germline lookup yields CDR1 SGDLS and CDR2 YYNGEE. Trimming took 4 bases from V and 0 from J, leaving 11 bases between them. CDR3 length equals 14 residues. In DNA, the CDR3 is TGTGCCAGCAGCCCCGGCCTGTCCTCCTACGAGCAGTACTTC. Its protein product is CASSPGLSSYEQYF.

The chain recombines TRBV6-6 with TRBJ2-7; no clear D gene. Trimming shortened V by 4 bases and J by 5 bases, and 12 bases separated the two germline ends. There are 13 residues in the CDR3. Germline V CDR1 and CDR2: MNHNY, SVGAGI (reference sequence). The CDR3: CASSSSNIHEQYF. CDR3 nucleotide sequence: TGTGCCAGCAGTTCCTCTAATATCCACGAGCAGTACTTC.

The chain links TRBV6-5 to TRBJ1-1; tentative D call: TRBD1 (5 bases). The length of the CDR3 is 14 residues. Trimming cost V 6 bases and J 2 bases, with 13 bases left between them. The germline V gene encodes CDR1 MNHEY and CDR2 SVGAGI. The CDR3 region has the DNA TGTGCCAGCAGCCGGCTCGGGACTAACACTGAAGCTTTCTTT. Protein: CASSRLGTNTEAFF.

This clone showed up just a few times. The chain couples TRBV25-1 to TRBJ2-5; a possible D gene is TRBD1 (5 bases). The CDR3 has 15 amino acids. With 3 bases removed from V and 6 bases from J, the gap between germline ends came to 17 bases. CDR1 is MGHDK and CDR2 is SYGVNS in the germline V gene. This CDR3 reads CASSDYGSGWQTQYF. In DNA, the CDR3 is TGTGCCAGCAGTGATTATGGATCAGGGTGGCAGACCCAGTACTTC.

The J gene is TRBJ2-5, the V gene TRBV25-1; TRBD1 matches 8 bases. Looked up from germline, CDR1 is MGHDK and CDR2 is SYGVNS. This CDR3 is built from 14 residues. J was trimmed by 3 bases and V by 8 bases; bases with no gene match: 8. The CDR3 sequence: CASVGRGPEETQYF. The CDR3 nucleotides are TGTGCCAGCGTGGGCAGGGGGCCAGAAGAGACCCAGTACTTC. Filled out from reference TRBV25-1 and TRBJ2-5, the complete variable domain reads EADIYQTPRYLVIGTGKKITLECSQTMGHDKMYWYQQDPGMELHLIHYSYGVNSTEKGDLSSESTVSRIRTEHFPLTLESARPSHTSQYLCASVGRGPEETQYFGPGTRLLVL.

The genes are TRBV10-3 and TRBJ2-5, with TRBD1 matching 11 bases. This CDR3 has 15 residues. V was clipped by 2 bases and J by 3 bases; unmatched bases: 2. Germline CDR1 ENHRY, CDR2 SYGVKD. This chain's CDR3 is CAISEGQGAKETQYF. CDR3 sequence (DNA): TGTGCCATCAGTGAGGGACAGGGGGCAAAAGAGACCCAGTACTTC.